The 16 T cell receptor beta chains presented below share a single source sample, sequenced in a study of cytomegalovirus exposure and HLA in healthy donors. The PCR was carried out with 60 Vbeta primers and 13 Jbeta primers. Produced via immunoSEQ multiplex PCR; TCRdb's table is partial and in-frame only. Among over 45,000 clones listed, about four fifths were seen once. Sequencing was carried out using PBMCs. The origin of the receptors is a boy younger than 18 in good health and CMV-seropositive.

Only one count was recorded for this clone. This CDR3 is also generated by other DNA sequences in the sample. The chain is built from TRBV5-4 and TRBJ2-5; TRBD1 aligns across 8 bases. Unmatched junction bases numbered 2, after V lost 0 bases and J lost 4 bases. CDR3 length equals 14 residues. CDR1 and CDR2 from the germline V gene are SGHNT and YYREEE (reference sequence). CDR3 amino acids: CASSLDDRGETQYF. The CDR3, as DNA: TGTGCCAGCAGCTTGGATGACAGGGGAGAGACCCAGTACTTC.

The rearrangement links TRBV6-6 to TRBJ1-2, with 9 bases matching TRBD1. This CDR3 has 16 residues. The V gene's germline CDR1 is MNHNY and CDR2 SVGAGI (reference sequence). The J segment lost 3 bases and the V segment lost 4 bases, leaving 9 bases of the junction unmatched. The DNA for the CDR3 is TGTGCCAGCAGTTCCCCGGGACAGGGTTTTGACTATGGCTACACCTTC. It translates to CASSSPGQGFDYGYTF.

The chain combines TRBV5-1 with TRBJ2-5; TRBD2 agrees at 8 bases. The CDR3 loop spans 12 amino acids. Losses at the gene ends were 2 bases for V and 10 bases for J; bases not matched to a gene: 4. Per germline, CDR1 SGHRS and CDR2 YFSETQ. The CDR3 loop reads CASSFSGADQYF. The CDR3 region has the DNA TGCGCCAGCAGCTTTAGCGGGGCTGACCAGTACTTC.

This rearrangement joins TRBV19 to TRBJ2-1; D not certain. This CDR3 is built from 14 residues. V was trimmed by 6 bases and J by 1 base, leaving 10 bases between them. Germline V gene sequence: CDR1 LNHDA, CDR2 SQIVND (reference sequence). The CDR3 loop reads CASSGGYSYNEQFF. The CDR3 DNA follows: TGTGCCAGTAGCGGCGGTTATTCCTACAATGAGCAGTTCTTC.

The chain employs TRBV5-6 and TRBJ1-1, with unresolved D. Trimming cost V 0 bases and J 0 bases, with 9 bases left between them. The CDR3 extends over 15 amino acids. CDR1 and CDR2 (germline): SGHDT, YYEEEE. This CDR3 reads CASSLVVIMNTEAFF. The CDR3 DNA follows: TGTGCCAGCAGCTTGGTCGTAATAATGAACACTGAAGCTTTCTTT.

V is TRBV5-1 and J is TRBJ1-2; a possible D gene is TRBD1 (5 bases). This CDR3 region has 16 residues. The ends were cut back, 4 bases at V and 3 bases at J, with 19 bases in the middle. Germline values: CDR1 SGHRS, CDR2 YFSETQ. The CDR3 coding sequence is TGCGCCAGCAGCGGAGGGACCTCTCGACGGGACTATGGCTACACCTTC. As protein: CASSGGTSRRDYGYTF.

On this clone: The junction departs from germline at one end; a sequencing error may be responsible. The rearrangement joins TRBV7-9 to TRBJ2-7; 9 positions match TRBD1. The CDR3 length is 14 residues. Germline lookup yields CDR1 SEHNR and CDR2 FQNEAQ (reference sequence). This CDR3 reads CSSSLGTGSYEQYF. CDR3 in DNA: TGTTCCAGCAGCTTAGGGACAGGGTCCTACGAGCAGTACTTC.

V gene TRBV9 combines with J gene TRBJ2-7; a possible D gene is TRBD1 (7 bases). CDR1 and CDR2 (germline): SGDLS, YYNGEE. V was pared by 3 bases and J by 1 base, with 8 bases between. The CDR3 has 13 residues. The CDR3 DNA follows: TGTGCCAGCAGCGCAGGGGGGTCCTACGAGCAGTACTTC. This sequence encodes CASSAGGSYEQYF.

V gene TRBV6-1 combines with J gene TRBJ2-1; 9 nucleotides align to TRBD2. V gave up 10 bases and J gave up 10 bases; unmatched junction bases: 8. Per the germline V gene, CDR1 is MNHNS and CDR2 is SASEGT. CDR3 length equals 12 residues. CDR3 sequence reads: CATQGLAGEQFF. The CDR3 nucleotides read TGTGCCACCCAGGGGCTAGCGGGGGAGCAGTTCTTC.

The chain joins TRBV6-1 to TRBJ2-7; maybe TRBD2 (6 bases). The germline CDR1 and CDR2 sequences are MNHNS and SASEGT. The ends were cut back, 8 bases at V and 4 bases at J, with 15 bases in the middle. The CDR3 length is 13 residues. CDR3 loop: CASSDSGGYEQYF. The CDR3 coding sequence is TGTGCCAGCTCGGATAGCGGTGGATACGAGCAGTACTTC.

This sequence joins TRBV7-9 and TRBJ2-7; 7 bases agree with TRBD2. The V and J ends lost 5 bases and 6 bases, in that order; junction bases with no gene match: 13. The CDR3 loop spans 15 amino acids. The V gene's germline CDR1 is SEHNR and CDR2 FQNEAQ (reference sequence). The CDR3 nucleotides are TGTGCCAGCAGCCCCCCCGAAGCGGGGTTGGGCGAGCAGTACTTC. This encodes CASSPPEAGLGEQYF.

The CDR3 loop is CASSFSWASTDTQYF. The CDR3 DNA sequence: TGCGCCAGCAGCTTTTCGTGGGCCAGCACAGATACGCAGTATTTT. This chain links TRBV5-1 with TRBJ2-3; no firm D call. The CDR3 extends over 15 amino acids. V lost 2 bases to trimming and J lost 0 bases, with 10 bases between them. Germline V gene lookup returns CDR1 SGHRS and CDR2 YFSETQ.

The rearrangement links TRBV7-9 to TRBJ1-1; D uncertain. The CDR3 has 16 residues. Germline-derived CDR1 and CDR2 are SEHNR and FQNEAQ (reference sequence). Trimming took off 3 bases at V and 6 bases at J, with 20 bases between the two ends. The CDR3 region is CASSFFVLGVRSEAFF. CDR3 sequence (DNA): TGTGCCAGCAGCTTCTTTGTTTTGGGAGTTCGGTCTGAAGCTTTCTTT. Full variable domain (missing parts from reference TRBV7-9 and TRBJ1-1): DTGVSQNPRHKITKRGQNVTFRCDPISEHNRLYWYRQTLGQGPEFLTYFQNEAQLEKSRLLSDRFSAERPKGSFSTLEIQRTEQGDSAMYLCASSFFVLGVRSEAFFGQGTRLTVV.

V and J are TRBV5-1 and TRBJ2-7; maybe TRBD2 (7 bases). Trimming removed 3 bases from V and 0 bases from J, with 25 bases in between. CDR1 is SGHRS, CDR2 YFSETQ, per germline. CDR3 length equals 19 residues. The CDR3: CASSSGGLSDAERSYEQYF. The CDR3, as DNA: TGCGCCAGCAGCTCCGGGGGGCTATCCGATGCTGAACGCTCCTACGAGCAGTACTTC.

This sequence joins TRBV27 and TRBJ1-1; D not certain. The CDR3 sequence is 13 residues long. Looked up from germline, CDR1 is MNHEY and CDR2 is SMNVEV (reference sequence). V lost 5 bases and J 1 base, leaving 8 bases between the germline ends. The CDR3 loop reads CASSLQANTEAFF. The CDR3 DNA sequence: TGTGCCAGCAGTCTTCAGGCGAACACTGAAGCTTTCTTT.

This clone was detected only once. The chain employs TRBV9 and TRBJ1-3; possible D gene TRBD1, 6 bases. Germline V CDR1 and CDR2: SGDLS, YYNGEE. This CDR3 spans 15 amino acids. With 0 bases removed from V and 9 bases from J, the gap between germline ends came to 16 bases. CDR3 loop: CASSVVDRGAATIYF. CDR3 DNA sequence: TGTGCCAGCAGCGTAGTAGACCGGGGGGCGGCCACCATATATTTT.